The 16 T cell receptor beta chains below all came from one sample that was sequenced in a study of metastatic and nonmetastatic thyroid tumors. TCRdb re-called the PCR reads through MiXCR. The data show about 5,500 clones, around a third seen once. There were no patients who had received any treatment before thyroid surgery. Sequencing input: tumor tissue. The receptors originated from a male donor with papillary thyroid cancer or a benign thyroid nodule (not recorded which). Some clones in this sample may be carry-over from other donors' samples.

In this sample, this clone is medium-sized (0.01 to 0.1%). This sequence joins TRBV2 and TRBJ2-1, with 8 bases that match TRBD1. There are 13 residues in the CDR3. Germline V CDR1 and CDR2: SNHLY, FYNNEI. Losses at the gene ends were 7 bases for V and 7 bases for J; bases not matched to a gene: 6. Here the CDR3 DNA reads TGTGCCAGCACGGACAGGGTCAGGAATGAGCAGTTCTTC. It is translated as CASTDRVRNEQFF.

This clone was recorded once. One junction end disagrees with the germline gene, perhaps due to a read error. The gene calls are TRBV20-1 and TRBJ2-1; the match to TRBD2 covers 8 bases. CDR1 and CDR2 from the germline V gene are DFQATT and SNEGSKA (reference sequence). The CDR3 covers 12 residues. The CDR3 loop is CSTSGNDNEQFF. The CDR3 DNA sequence: TGCAGTACTAGCGGAAACGACAATGAGCAGTTCTTC.

The rearrangement links TRBV10-3 to TRBJ2-2; the D is unclear. The CDR3 runs 13 residues. Trimming cost V 8 bases and J 0 bases, with 7 bases left between them. In germline, CDR1 is ENHRY, CDR2 SYGVKD. The chain's CDR3 is CAISRTNTGELFF. CDR3 nucleotide sequence: TGTGCCATCTCGCGGACGAACACCGGGGAGCTGTTTTTT.

The V and J genes are TRBV20-1 and TRBJ2-7, with 8 bases fitting TRBD2. This CDR3 is built from 14 residues. Germline assignment: CDR1 DFQATT and CDR2 SNEGSKA (reference sequence). V lost 5 bases, J lost 6 bases, and 12 bases stayed unmatched. The CDR3 spells CSARSFSGTFEQYF. CDR3 in DNA: TGCAGTGCTCGGAGTTTTAGCGGGACCTTCGAGCAGTACTTC.

In DNA form, the CDR3 reads TGTGCCAGCAGCCAGGGGCAGGTCGGCACTGAAGCTTTCTTT. Its translation is CASSQGQVGTEAFF. This chain joins TRBV11-3 and TRBJ1-1, with D perhaps matching TRBD1 (6 bases). CDR1 and CDR2 from the germline V gene are SGHNT and YENEEA. The CDR3 spans 14 residues. Trimming stripped 5 bases from V and 4 bases from J, with 14 bases between.

This clone was detected ten times or more. J is TRBJ2-1 and V is TRBV6-2 or TRBV6-3; a weak D match, TRBD2 (6 bases). The ends were cut back, 9 bases at V and 2 bases at J, with 11 bases in the middle. Germline assignment: CDR1 MNHEY and CDR2 SVGEGT. This CDR3 region has 13 residues. CDR3 protein: CASNLAPYNEQFF. CDR3 coding DNA: TGTGCCAGTAACCTAGCGCCCTACAATGAGCAGTTCTTC.

CDR3 DNA sequence: TGTGCCAGCAGCCTCCAGCGACGGCCGAACACTGAAGCTTTCTTT. It yields the protein CASSLQRRPNTEAFF. The chain carries TRBV6-1 and TRBJ1-1; no reliable D call. This CDR3 region has 15 residues. The germline V and J ends were trimmed by 6 bases and 1 base, with 15 bases remaining between them. The germline V gene has CDR1 MNHNS and CDR2 SASEGT.

This clone was seen a handful of times. This chain uses TRBV28 with TRBJ2-7; D possibly corresponds to TRBD1 (5 bases). V was shortened by 5 bases and J by 4 bases, with 9 bases between the two germline ends. The CDR3 has 12 residues. In germline, CDR1 is MDHEN, CDR2 SYDVKM. The CDR3 reads CASSETDYEQYF. The CDR3 DNA sequence: TGTGCCAGCAGTGAGACAGATTACGAGCAGTACTTC.

V gene TRBV4-2 combines with J gene TRBJ1-1, with D uncertain. The CDR3 covers 14 residues. CDR1 is LGHNA and CDR2 is YNFKEQ in the germline V gene. Trimming took 0 bases from V and 6 from J, leaving 11 bases between them. The CDR3 spells CASSQEQLPPEAFF. CDR3 sequence (DNA): TGTGCCAGCAGCCAAGAACAGTTGCCACCTGAAGCTTTCTTT.

The V call is TRBV6-5, the J call TRBJ2-3, with unresolved D. Germline loops: CDR1 MNHEY, CDR2 SVGAGI. There are 15 residues in the CDR3. V was clipped by 0 bases and J by 6 bases, with 13 bases between them. CDR3 DNA: TGTGCCAGCAGTTACTCGCGGCCCCCGCGGGATACGCAGTATTTT. It is translated as CASSYSRPPRDTQYF.

The gene calls are TRBV6-1 and TRBJ2-7; a possible D gene is TRBD2 (6 bases). The CDR3 runs 13 residues. Per the germline V gene, CDR1 is MNHNS and CDR2 is SASEGT. V was shortened by 6 bases and J by 7 bases, with 16 bases between the two germline ends. CDR3 coding DNA: TGTGCCAGCAGCTTCGGAAGGGCGGGGGAGCAGTACTTC. This codes for CASSFGRAGEQYF.

J is TRBJ2-3 and V is TRBV2; maybe TRBD2 (5 bases). Per the germline V gene, CDR1 is SNHLY and CDR2 is FYNNEI. The CDR3 is made up of 15 amino acids. V was clipped by 6 bases and J by 2 bases, with 15 bases between them. The CDR3 bases are TGTGCCAGCAGACCGCCGCAGCGGCCCACAGATACGCAGTATTTT. Translation gives CASRPPQRPTDTQYF.

This clone occurred a few times. The chain couples TRBV6-4 to TRBJ2-1; D perhaps matches TRBD2 (6 bases). Trimming removed 5 bases from V and 0 bases from J, with 8 bases in between. The germline V gene encodes CDR1 MRHNA and CDR2 SNTAGT. The CDR3 is 14 residues long. The CDR3 coding sequence is TGTGCCAGCAGTTACGGGAGCTCCTACAATGAGCAGTTCTTC. Protein sequence: CASSYGSSYNEQFF.

This chain joins TRBV30 and TRBJ1-1; D may be TRBD1 (5 bases). Germline CDR1 GTSNPN, CDR2 SVGIG (reference sequence). CDR3 size: 13 residues. Trimming pared 0 bases from V and 5 bases from J, leaving 10 bases between. The CDR3, as DNA: TGTGCCTGGAGTGTATTTGGGGGAACTGAAGCTTTCTTT. Its translation is CAWSVFGGTEAFF.

This clone was seen a few times. The rearrangement links TRBV10-3 to TRBJ2-3; the match to TRBD2 covers 9 bases. This CDR3 region has 14 residues. In germline, CDR1 is ENHRY, CDR2 SYGVKD. Losses at the gene ends were 10 bases for V and 0 bases for J; bases not matched to a gene: 5. The CDR3 DNA reads as TGTGCCAGCACAACTAGCGGGAGCACAGATACGCAGTATTTT. Translated, it gives CASTTSGSTDTQYF.

This clone was observed a few times. The CDR3 bases are TGTGCCAGCAGTTACGGTACAGGGGGGTCACCCCTCCACTTT. This translates into CASSYGTGGSPLHF. The chain links TRBV6-5 to TRBJ1-6, with 8 bases that match TRBD1. The ends lost 2 bases at V and 10 bases at J; junction bases unmatched: 4. This CDR3 is 14 amino acids long. Germline CDR1 MNHEY, CDR2 SVGAGI.